This T cell receptor (beta chain) was identified in a study of control samples from healthy donors and cancer patients (TCRdb year 2020). This clone was seen only once. What antigen it recognizes has not been identified. Qualities for individual bases were not recorded, and no much larger clone is one base off. Library preparation was by the immunoSEQ multiplex PCR assay. The clones in this table, taken by TCRdb from immuneACCESS, are in-frame only. Not every clone is retained; where verified, under half of the shortfall comes from an unresolved V gene, and the cause of the rest is unknown. The sample includes approximately 98,000 clones, with approximately 84% observed a single time. The ten biggest clones cover under 8.5% of the sample. The clonotype was recovered from a man between 18 and 35 years old in good health. The sample comprised blood.

The DNA is as follows: TGTGCCAGCAGCTTAAGACTAGCGGCCTCCAATGAGCAGTTCTTC. Its translation is CASSLRLAASNEQFF. Recombination connected TRBV7-6 to TRBJ2-1, and TRBD2 matches 9 of the central bases. Reading the germline V gene gives CDR1 SGHVS and CDR2 FNYEAQ. There are 15 amino acids in the CDR3, from cysteine to phenylalanine inclusive. Only CDR3 DNA remains: 45 bases, in frame from the first base. Germline trimming: 2 bases from V, 6 bases from J; junction bases outside gene matches: 5. The entire variable domain, with the stretches around the CDR3 drawn from the reference TRBV7-6 and TRBJ2-1 proteins, is GAGVSQSPRYKVTKRGQDVALRCDPISGHVSLYWYRQALGQGPEFLTYFNYEAQQDKSGLPNDRFSAERPEGSISTLTIQRTEQRDSAMYRCASSLRLAASNEQFFGPGTRLTVL.